This TCR beta chain came from a study of T-cell reconstitution after alpha-beta-depleted transplantation in children. Worth noting for this clonotype: Its target is not known.

Findings and limits, study-wide: T-cell numbers and diversity, one year after transplant, stemmed largely from T cells that were newly produced.

This sample's TCRbeta library carried unique molecular identifier barcodes. TCRdb recomputed calls from the PCR reads with MiXCR, one row per CDR3 protein. Here the sample spans approximately 270,000 distinct CDR3 sequences, 20% to 30% being singletons. The CDR3 totals 13 residues. Germline lookup yields CDR1 LGHDT and CDR2 YNNKEL (reference sequence). Trimming cost V 3 bases and J 6 bases, with 11 bases left between them. V and J are TRBV3-1 and TRBJ1-1; TRBD1 is a possible D gene (6 bases). The material was PBMCs, mostly from graft donor cells, obtained 360 days after TCRalphabeta/CD19-depleted stem cell transplant. This receptor was obtained from a female patient younger than 10 who had a stem cell transplant for congenital amegakaryocytic thrombocytopenia, so the T cells may come from the graft donor. CDR3 loop: CASSQRGGAEAFF. As DNA, the CDR3 is TGTGCCAGCAGCCAGAGGGGGGGGGCTGAAGCTTTCTTT. The whole variable domain, remainder taken from reference TRBV3-1 and TRBJ1-1, is DTAVSQTPKYLVTQMGNDKSIKCEQNLGHDTMYWYKQDSKKFLKIMFSYNNKELIINETVPNRFSPKSPDKAHLNLHINSLELGDSAVYFCASSQRGGAEAFFGQGTRLTVV.